Following are 32 T cell receptor beta chains from one sample sequenced in a study of blood T cell repertoires in COVID-19. The table came from immunoSEQ multiplex PCR; TCRdb's copy has only in-frame clones and leaves some out. The top ten hold approximately 5.4% of the sample, which has 150,000 or so clones, approximately 84% seen once. Sequencing was performed on peripheral blood. These receptor sequences come from a woman between 45 and 65 years old with COVID-19, enrolled during active disease.

This chain links TRBV6-2 or TRBV6-3 with TRBJ2-1; no clear D. The CDR3 sequence is 12 residues long. V lost 5 bases and J lost 9, with 11 bases in between. The germline V gene encodes CDR1 MNHEY and CDR2 SVGEGT. For the CDR3, the DNA is TGTGCCAGCAGTCAAACGAGAGGTGAGCAGTTCTTC. Translation gives CASSQTRGEQFF.

J is TRBJ1-2 and V is TRBV19, with 7 bases aligning to TRBD1. Trimming took 6 bases from V and 3 from J; bases not matched to a gene: 4. CDR1 is LNHDA, CDR2 SQIVND, per germline (reference sequence). This CDR3 comprises 13 residues. In DNA, the CDR3 is TGTGCCAGTAGCGAGGACAGGTACTATGGCTACACCTTC. It is translated as CASSEDRYYGYTF.

Written as DNA, the CDR3 is TGCGCCAGCAGCTTGGGGACAGGGGCCTCCCATACAGGAGAGCAGTACTTC. The encoded protein is CASSLGTGASHTGEQYF. The genes are TRBV5-1 and TRBJ2-7; 9 nucleotides align to TRBD1. After removal of 0 bases from V and 7 bases from J, the junction contained 14 bases not matched to a gene. This CDR3 comprises 17 residues. Germline CDR1 SGHRS, CDR2 YFSETQ.

This rearrangement joins TRBV30 to TRBJ1-1; D gene ambiguous. The V end was cut by 5 bases, the J end by 3 bases, with 7 bases between. The CDR3 is 11 residues long. CDR1 GTSNPN and CDR2 SVGIG come from the germline V gene (reference sequence). CDR3 amino acids: CAWARYTEAFF. The CDR3 DNA sequence: TGTGCCTGGGCCAGGTACACTGAAGCTTTCTTT.

The rearrangement joins TRBV4-1 to TRBJ2-7; the D gene is possibly TRBD2 (5 bases). Germline values: CDR1 MGHRA, CDR2 YSYEKL. The CDR3 length is 14 residues. The V gene lost 5 bases and the J gene lost 4 bases, with 15 bases spanning the gap. CDR3 sequence: CASSSWTGSYEQYF. As DNA, the CDR3 is TGCGCCAGCAGCTCTTGGACTGGCTCTTACGAGCAGTACTTC.

This chain links TRBV4-1 with TRBJ2-2; TRBD1 is a possible D gene (5 bases). The V end lost 3 bases, the J end lost 1 base, and 12 bases lay between the germline ends. The CDR3 covers 16 residues. Germline-derived CDR1 and CDR2 are MGHRA and YSYEKL. CDR3 protein: CASSQGPGMNTGELFF. CDR3 coding DNA: TGCGCCAGCAGCCAGGGGCCAGGGATGAACACCGGGGAGCTGTTTTTT.

This chain joins TRBV5-1 and TRBJ1-2; 9 bases are a match to TRBD1. The V segment lost 0 bases and the J segment 6 bases; nucleotides outside the gene matches: 6. The length of the CDR3 is 15 residues. CDR1 and CDR2 (germline): SGHRS, YFSETQ. CDR3 DNA sequence: TGCGCCAGCAGCTTGGGACGACAGGGGGGCGATGGCTACACCTTC. The encoded protein is CASSLGRQGGDGYTF.

In this sample, this clone turned up once. The CDR3: CASSSNYRAAEAFF. CDR3 nucleotides: TGTGCCAGCAGCTCTAATTACAGGGCGGCTGAAGCTTTCTTT. The rearrangement joins TRBV5-6 to TRBJ1-1; a possible D gene is TRBD1 (6 bases). The germline V gene encodes CDR1 SGHDT and CDR2 YYEEEE. This CDR3 comprises 14 residues. Trimming shortened V by 3 bases and J by 6 bases, and 15 bases separated the two germline ends.

This chain uses TRBV7-9 with TRBJ1-2, with D possibly TRBD1 on 5 matching bases. This CDR3 spans 14 amino acids. The V end lost 0 bases, the J end lost 3 bases, and 8 bases lay between the germline ends. Germline CDR1 is SEHNR and CDR2 is FQNEAQ (reference sequence). The CDR3 DNA reads as TGTGCCAGCAGCTTAGCGGGGGGATACTATGGCTACACCTTC. It yields the protein CASSLAGGYYGYTF.

This clone appeared once. The gene calls are TRBV7-3 and TRBJ2-6; the match to TRBD1 covers 7 bases. Germline lookup yields CDR1 SGHTA and CDR2 FQGTGA. CDR3 size: 16 residues. The V segment lost 10 bases and the J segment 0 bases; nucleotides outside the gene matches: 9. The CDR3 here is CATRDSAASGANVLTF. CDR3 nucleotides: TGTGCCACCCGGGACAGTGCAGCCTCTGGGGCCAACGTCCTGACTTTC.

The rearrangement links TRBV12-3 or TRBV12-4 to TRBJ1-5; D remains unclear. The CDR3 extends over 13 amino acids. V lost 9 bases to trimming and J lost 5 bases, with 14 bases between them. In DNA, the CDR3 is TGTGCCAGTACACCGGAGGCTTATCAGCCCCAGCATTTT. Protein: CASTPEAYQPQHF.

The rearrangement uses TRBV19 and TRBJ1-3; a possible D gene is TRBD1 (5 bases). Germline V gene sequence: CDR1 LNHDA, CDR2 SQIVND (reference sequence). Trimming stripped 5 bases from V and 0 bases from J, with 11 bases between. The length of the CDR3 is 15 residues. DNA of the CDR3: TGTGCCAGTAGTCGACAGAAGAGCTCTGGAAACACCATATATTTT. This translates into CASSRQKSSGNTIYF.

The rearrangement uses TRBV7-3 and TRBJ2-1, with 11 bases identical to TRBD2. Germline values: CDR1 SGHTA, CDR2 FQGTGA. The V and J ends lost 6 bases and 9 bases, in that order; junction bases with no gene match: 7. This CDR3 has 14 residues. The CDR3 sequence: CASSKGTSGGEQFF. As DNA, the CDR3 is TGTGCCAGCAGTAAAGGGACTAGCGGCGGTGAGCAGTTCTTC.

This clone was seen once. V and J are TRBV30 and TRBJ2-3; D is possibly TRBD2 (7 bases). The length of the CDR3 is 16 residues. V lost 2 bases to trimming and J lost 0 bases, with 15 bases between them. Germline V gives CDR1 GTSNPN, CDR2 SVGIG (reference sequence). The CDR3 spells CAWSKLGGLSTDTQYF. DNA for the CDR3: TGTGCCTGGAGTAAGCTCGGGGGGCTTAGCACAGATACGCAGTATTTT.

The chain joins TRBV5-4 to TRBJ2-7; D perhaps matches TRBD2 (6 bases). Trimming cost V 4 bases and J 3 bases, with 14 bases left between them. The CDR3 has 14 residues. From germline, CDR1 is SGHNT and CDR2 YYREEE (reference sequence). DNA of the CDR3: TGTGCCAGCAGCCCCAGGTGGGGGGACTACGAGCAGTACTTC. It codes for CASSPRWGDYEQYF.

This clone appeared a single time. The chain is built from TRBV5-1 and TRBJ2-2, with TRBD2 identical over 8 bases. This CDR3 region has 17 residues. CDR1 is SGHRS, CDR2 YFSETQ, per germline. J gave up 7 bases and V 3 bases, and 14 bases lay outside the gene matches. In DNA, the CDR3 is TGCGCCAGCAGCTCGGACCCGGGGGGGGCGCGTCTCGGGGAGCTGTTTTTT. Translated, it gives CASSSDPGGARLGELFF.

The J gene is TRBJ1-4, the V gene TRBV28; D is undetermined. Per the germline V gene, CDR1 is MDHEN and CDR2 is SYDVKM. The V and J ends lost 3 bases and 3 bases respectively, with 8 bases between them. This CDR3 contains 14 residues. The CDR3 bases are TGTGCCAGCAGTTTGGTCAGTCCTAATGAAAAACTGTTTTTT. Encoded protein: CASSLVSPNEKLFF.

The count of this clone is one. The rearrangement uses TRBV18 and TRBJ2-2, with D unclear. Germline V gene sequence: CDR1 KGHSH, CDR2 LQKENI. The CDR3 runs 13 residues. V lost 3 bases and J 5 bases, leaving 7 bases between the germline ends. The CDR3 DNA is TGTGCCAGCTCACCGCAGGTTACCGGGGAGCTGTTTTTT. It translates to CASSPQVTGELFF.

The J gene is TRBJ2-5, the V gene TRBV24-1; D perhaps matches TRBD1 (6 bases). Germline CDR1 reads KGHDR; CDR2 reads SFDVKD. The CDR3 covers 14 residues. V was pared by 4 bases and J by 2 bases, with 10 bases between. CDR3 loop: CATSDPGTQETQYF. CDR3 DNA sequence: TGTGCCACCAGTGACCCCGGGACACAAGAGACCCAGTACTTC.

The J gene is TRBJ2-1, the V gene TRBV7-2; D call uncertain. This CDR3 comprises 13 residues. CDR1 and CDR2 (germline): SGHTA, FQGNSA. The V end was cut by 0 bases, the J end by 5 bases, with 5 bases between. DNA of the CDR3: TGTGCCAGCAGCTTAGCCGAGAACAATGAGCAGTTCTTC. Its protein is CASSLAENNEQFF. Drawing the rest from reference TRBV7-2 and TRBJ2-1, the complete variable domain is GAGVSQSPSNKVTEKGKDVELRCDPISGHTALYWYRQSLGQGLEFLIYFQGNSAPDKSGLPSDRFSAERTGGSVSTLTIQRTQQEDSAVYLCASSLAENNEQFFGPGTRLTVL.

By sample share, this clone is medium-sized. This rearrangement joins TRBV4-2 to TRBJ1-5, with 7 nucleotides matching TRBD1. The length of the CDR3 is 16 residues. The V and J ends lost 0 bases and 3 bases, in that order; junction bases with no gene match: 5. Germline assignment: CDR1 LGHNA and CDR2 YNFKEQ. CDR3 coding DNA: TGTGCCAGCAGCCAAGACGAGGGGGCAATCAATCAGCCCCAGCATTTT. Translated: CASSQDEGAINQPQHF.

This clone has a handful of counts. The chain uses TRBV5-5 and TRBJ1-6, with 8 bases fitting TRBD1. The CDR3 has 14 amino acids. The junction had 3 bases not matched to a gene; V was cut back by 0 bases and J by 10 bases. Germline CDR1 is SGHKS and CDR2 is YYEKEE (reference sequence). CDR3 nucleotides: TGTGCCAGCAGCTTGGGGGACAGGAAATCACCCCTCCACTTT. It codes for CASSLGDRKSPLHF. The whole variable domain, remainder taken from reference TRBV5-5 and TRBJ1-6, is DAGVTQSPTHLIKTRGQQVTLRCSPISGHKSVSWYQQVLGQGPQFIFQYYEKEERGRGNFPDRFSARQFPNYSSELNVNALLLGDSALYLCASSLGDRKSPLHFGNGTRLTVT.

The chain recombines TRBV4-2 with TRBJ1-5, with D perhaps matching TRBD1 (5 bases). Germline CDR1 LGHNA, CDR2 YNFKEQ. The CDR3 extends over 16 amino acids. Trimming took off 0 bases at V and 2 bases at J, with 11 bases between the two ends. The DNA of the CDR3 is TGTGCCAGCAGCCAAGATCAGCAGGGTGGCAATCAGCCCCAGCATTTT. It specifies CASSQDQQGGNQPQHF.

The V and J genes are TRBV28 and TRBJ1-2; tentative D call: TRBD1 (5 bases). The germline V gene encodes CDR1 MDHEN and CDR2 SYDVKM. V shed 2 bases and J shed 4 bases, with 11 bases lying between them. This CDR3 region has 14 residues. DNA of the CDR3: TGTGCCAGCAGTTTACCCGACAGTGTCTATGGCTACACCTTC. Translated, it gives CASSLPDSVYGYTF.

The chain employs TRBV4-1 and TRBJ1-1, with D possibly TRBD1 on 6 matching bases. CDR1 and CDR2 (germline): MGHRA, YSYEKL. This CDR3 has 15 residues. Trimming pared 1 base from V and 1 base from J, leaving 10 bases between. The CDR3: CASSQATGPNTEAFF. DNA for the CDR3: TGCGCCAGCAGCCAAGCGACAGGACCGAACACTGAAGCTTTCTTT.

V and J are TRBV19 and TRBJ2-7, with 9 bases lining up with TRBD2. CDR1 and CDR2 (germline): LNHDA, SQIVND (reference sequence). This CDR3 comprises 14 residues. J lost 2 bases, V lost 7 bases, and 6 bases had no gene match. The CDR3 loop is CASKEKRGAYEQYF. The CDR3 DNA follows: TGTGCCAGTAAGGAAAAGCGGGGGGCCTACGAGCAGTACTTC. Using reference TRBV19 and TRBJ2-7 for the parts outside the CDR3, the full variable domain is DGGITQSPKYLFRKEGQNVTLSCEQNLNHDAMYWYRQDPGQGLRLIYYSQIVNDFQKGDIAEGYSVSREKKESFPLTVTSAQKNPTAFYLCASKEKRGAYEQYFGPGTRLTVT.

The gene calls are TRBV2 and TRBJ1-3; D unresolved. Trimming shortened V by 5 bases and J by 2 bases, and 13 bases separated the two germline ends. CDR1 SNHLY and CDR2 FYNNEI come from the germline V gene. The CDR3 runs to 15 residues. CDR3 in amino acids: CASSNNPSAGNTIYF. CDR3 nucleotide sequence: TGTGCCAGCAGTAATAACCCAAGCGCTGGAAACACCATATATTTT.

Points on this clone: Germline is not matched at one junction end, which may reflect a read error. The chain has TRBV7-7 and TRBJ2-5, with TRBD2 identical over 7 bases. CDR3 length: 15 amino acids. CDR1 SSHAT and CDR2 FNYEAQ come from the germline V gene (reference sequence). The chain's CDR3 is CASSPGAQATGGQYF. CDR3 in DNA: TGTGCTAGCAGCCCCGGGGCGCAGGCAACCGGGGGGCAGTACTTC.

A few counts support this clone. The rearrangement joins TRBV28 to TRBJ1-5; D gene unclear. The CDR3 length is 13 residues. Germline CDR1 is MDHEN and CDR2 is SYDVKM. Trimming removed 3 bases at V and 5 bases at J, with 8 bases between. CDR3 DNA: TGTGCCAGCAGTTTGCTCGAGCATCAGCCCCAGCATTTT. Its protein product is CASSLLEHQPQHF.

The chain joins TRBV2 to TRBJ2-1; 7 bases align to TRBD1. Germline V gives CDR1 SNHLY, CDR2 FYNNEI. J was trimmed by 4 bases and V by 4 bases; bases with no gene match: 7. CDR3 length: 15 amino acids. Written as DNA, the CDR3 is TGTGCCAGCAGTGCCCAGTGGGACAGATACAATGAGCAGTTCTTC. Protein sequence: CASSAQWDRYNEQFF.

The rearrangement links TRBV29-1 to TRBJ2-3, with D maybe TRBD2 (5 bases). Trimming shortened V by 8 bases and J by 2 bases, and 14 bases separated the two germline ends. CDR3 length: 13 residues. Germline loops: CDR1 SQVTM, CDR2 ANQGSEA. DNA for the CDR3: TGCAGCTCCAACGAGGGATCCACAGATACGCAGTATTTT. The encoded protein is CSSNEGSTDTQYF.

The rearrangement links TRBV4-3 to TRBJ1-6; TRBD1 agrees at 7 bases. Trimming took 0 bases from V and 5 from J; bases not matched to a gene: 1. The CDR3 runs 15 residues. Germline V gene data show CDR1 as LGHNA and CDR2 as YSLEER. DNA for the CDR3: TGCGCCAGCAGCCAAGATCAGGGGGATAATTCACCCCTCCACTTT. Translating gives CASSQDQGDNSPLHF.